These T cell receptor beta chains were read from a single sample in a study of cytomegalovirus exposure and HLA in healthy donors. TCRdb keeps only in-frame clones here, not all; method: immunoSEQ multiplex PCR. The sample lists roughly 100,000 clones; more than 75% were seen once. Source material: PBMCs. Source of these receptors: a woman aged 18-29 years in good health and CMV-seropositive. Both conserved end residues are part of each CDR3.

j_gene,v_gene,len,CDR3aa
TRBJ1-1,TRBV19,16,CASSITGMLVWTEAFF
TRBJ2-3,TRBV5-6,15,CASSFSPSGTDTQYF
TRBJ1-2,TRBV4-3,13,CASSQSGTWGYTF
TRBJ2-5,TRBV30,14,CAWSLSGREETQYF
TRBJ2-7,TRBV20-1,11,CSAMGLREQYF
TRBJ2-1,TRBV9,13,CASSVGIVHEQFF
TRBJ1-5,TRBV11-2,15,CASSLGDRSNQPQHF
TRBJ2-2,TRBV5-1,14,CASSWSANTGELFF
TRBJ2-6,TRBV28,16,CASTPPGQSGANVLTF
TRBJ2-7,TRBV27,12,CASSVRGNEQYF
TRBJ1-2,TRBV18,14,CASSPGTEQHGYTF
TRBJ1-2,TRBV19,18,CASSIRDRVRNFRYGYTF
TRBJ2-7,TRBV19,13,CASSIRLVYEQYF
TRBJ2-7,TRBV9,15,CASSPGQAVSYEQYF
TRBJ1-1,TRBV5-6,14,CASSLATGVTEAFF
TRBJ1-4,TRBV10-2,16,CASSVWPGQGVEKLFF
TRBJ2-6,TRBV19,15,CASSMRGSGANVLTF
TRBJ1-4,TRBV6-5,13,CASSPGGVEKLFF
TRBJ1-3,TRBV2,16,CASSPDRVDLGNTIYF
TRBJ1-3,TRBV7-9,16,CASSSLLTGSGNTIYF
TRBJ2-7,TRBV14,16,CASRRVIAGESYEQYF
TRBJ2-7,TRBV11-2,15,CASSLGDLPYYEQYF
TRBJ2-7,TRBV4-1,15,CASSQVGTGVYEQYF
TRBJ2-5,TRBV5-1,14,CASSERANQETQYF
TRBJ2-2,TRBV6-5,12,CATVSNTGELFF
TRBJ2-7,TRBV25-1,13,CATSTGGGYEQYF
TRBJ1-4,TRBV25-1,13,CASSTTPGEKLFF
TRBJ1-1,TRBV18,14,CASSQAGSRTEAFF
TRBJ2-7,TRBV7-2,18,CASSLRLTGGGPPYEQYF
TRBJ2-2,TRBV19,15,CASSMLDSDTGELFF
TRBJ1-4,TRBV9,15,CASSVGSGFNEKLFF
TRBJ2-3,TRBV11-1,15,CASSQQGTSTNTQYF
TRBJ1-3,TRBV10-1,14,CASVRQTSGNTIYF
TRBJ2-7,TRBV5-6,11,CASSFLGEQYF
TRBJ1-2,TRBV19,14,CASRRQGFGYGYTF
TRBJ1-3,TRBV4-2,16,CASSRDQEDSGNTIYF
TRBJ2-7,TRBV28,14,CASSLPGGRYEQYF
TRBJ1-4,TRBV27,13,CASSFTGPEKLFF
TRBJ1-5,TRBV28,16,CASSLDSRYSNQPQHF
TRBJ2-5,TRBV6-1,10,CASSDGTQYF
TRBJ2-1,TRBV28,13,CASSLWGSDEQFF
TRBJ2-7,TRBV15,13,CATSRDFNYEQYF
TRBJ2-7,TRBV7-3,15,CASSLRAGADYEQYF
TRBJ2-3,TRBV5-6,18,CASSPGVGRGGAPDTQYF
TRBJ2-3,TRBV9,13,CASSGGGTDTQYF
TRBJ2-7,TRBV13,14,CASSYRQLSYEQYF
TRBJ2-7,TRBV11-2,15,CASSLGRSPPYEQYF
TRBJ1-5,TRBV28,15,CASSLLDRVNQPQHF
TRBJ2-2,TRBV1,16,CTSSQGSHLDTGELFF
TRBJ1-1,TRBV5-1,17,CASSGGARTGGVTEAFF
TRBJ2-1,TRBV9,17,CASSVAIAGFGSGEQFF
TRBJ2-7,TRBV28,12,CASKAQGYEQYF
TRBJ2-4,TRBV5-1,15,CASSLGLVDGDIQYF
TRBJ2-7,TRBV18,14,CASSERQGSYEQYF
TRBJ2-3,TRBV20-1,11,CSPVGQGTQYF